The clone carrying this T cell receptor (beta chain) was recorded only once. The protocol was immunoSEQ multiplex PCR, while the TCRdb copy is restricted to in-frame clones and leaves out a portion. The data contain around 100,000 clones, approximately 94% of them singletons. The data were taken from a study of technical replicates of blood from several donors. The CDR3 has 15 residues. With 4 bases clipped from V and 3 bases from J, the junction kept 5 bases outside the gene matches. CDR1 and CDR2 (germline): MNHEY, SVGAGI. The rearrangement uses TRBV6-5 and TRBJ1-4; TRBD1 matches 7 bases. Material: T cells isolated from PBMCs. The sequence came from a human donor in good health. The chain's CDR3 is CASSLTRGANEKLFF. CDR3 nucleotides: TGTGCCAGCAGTTTAACCAGGGGGGCTAATGAAAAACTGTTTTTT.